The T cell receptor (beta chain) described here comes from a study of blood T cell repertoires in COVID-19. Overall study context: Acute and convalescent COVID-19 specimens originated in the United States, Italy and Spain. PBMCs, B-cell-depleted T cells, or T cells provided the cDNA or gDNA that made up the material.

The CDR3 sequence is 16 residues long. In the original analysis: Reference gene primer amplification gave nucleated cell count estimates. Here immunoSEQ multiplex PCR was the method, and the copy in TCRdb shows in-frame clones only, minus some. V and J calls and clone size are those listed in that table; D and trimming were worked out from the DNA. The sample contains more than 150,000 clones, around 83% of which appear only once. The rearrangement uses TRBV21-1 and TRBJ1-1; the DNA was not compared with TRBD1, the D call given in the table. TRBV21-1 is termed a pseudogene. This sequence was found in a woman between 40 and 55 years old with acute or convalescent COVID-19. The material sequenced was peripheral blood. CDR3 protein: CASSKPGPVVNTEAFF. The CDR3 nucleotides are TGTGCCAGCAGCAAACCAGGGCCAGTGGTGAACACTGAAGCTTTCTTT.